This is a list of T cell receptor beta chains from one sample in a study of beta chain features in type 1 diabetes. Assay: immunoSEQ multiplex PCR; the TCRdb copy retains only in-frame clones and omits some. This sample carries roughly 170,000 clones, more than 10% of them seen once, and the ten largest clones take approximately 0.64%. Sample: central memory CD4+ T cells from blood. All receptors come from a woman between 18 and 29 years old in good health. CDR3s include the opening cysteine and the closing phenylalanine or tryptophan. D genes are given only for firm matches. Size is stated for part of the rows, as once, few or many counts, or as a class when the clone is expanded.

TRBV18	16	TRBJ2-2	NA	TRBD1	TGTGCCAGCTCACGCACCGGGACAGGGAACACCGGGGAGCTGTTTTTT	CASSRTGTGNTGELFF
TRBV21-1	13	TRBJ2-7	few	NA	TGTGCCAGCTCACACGGGAGGAAAGAAGAGCAGTACTTC	CASSHGRKEEQYF
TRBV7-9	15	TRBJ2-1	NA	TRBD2	TGTGCCAGCAGCTTACCGGGACTAGCAATCAATGAGCAGTTCTTC	CASSLPGLAINEQFF
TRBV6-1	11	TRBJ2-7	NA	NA	TGTGCCAGCAGCCGCTCCTACGAGCAGTACTTC	CASSRSYEQYF
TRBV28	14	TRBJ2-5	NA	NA	TGTGCCAGCAGCCCGGCCAGGGGGGCAGAGACCCAGTACTTC	CASSPARGAETQYF
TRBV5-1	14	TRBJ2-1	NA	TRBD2	TGCGCCAGCAGCTTGGGGCTAGCGGGAGATGAGCAGTTCTTC	CASSLGLAGDEQFF
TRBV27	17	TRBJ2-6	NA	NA	TGTGCCAGCAGTTTATCGCTAAGGGGCTCAGGGGCCAACGTCCTGACTTTC	CASSLSLRGSGANVLTF
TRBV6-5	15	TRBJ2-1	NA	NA	TGTGCCAGCACTATAGACTCGGATTCCTACAATGAGCAGTTCTTC	CASTIDSDSYNEQFF
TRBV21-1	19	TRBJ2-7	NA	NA	TGTGCCAGCAGCGACGGACAGCCCCTCCGTGCCCCCCTACCGCAGGCGCAGTACTTC	CASSDGQPLRAPLPQAQYF
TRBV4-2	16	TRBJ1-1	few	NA	TGTGCCAGCAGCCAAGATCACAGGAAGGGAGGCACTGAAGCTTTCTTT	CASSQDHRKGGTEAFF
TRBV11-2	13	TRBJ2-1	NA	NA	TGTGCCAGCAGTCAGGGGATCTACAATGAGCAGTTCTTC	CASSQGIYNEQFF
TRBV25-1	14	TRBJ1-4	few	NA	TGTGCCAGCAGTGACCGGGTGTCGAGAGAAAAACTGTTTTTT	CASSDRVSREKLFF
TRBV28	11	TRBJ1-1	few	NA	TGTGCCAGCACCTACGGCAGGGCAGCTTTCTTT	CASTYGRAAFF
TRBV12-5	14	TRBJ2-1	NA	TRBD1	TGTGCTAGTGGTGCGGGACAGGGGAGCGATGAGCAGTTCTTC	CASGAGQGSDEQFF
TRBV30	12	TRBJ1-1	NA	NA	TGTGCCTGGAGTGTAAGCGGGACTGAAGCTTTCTTT	CAWSVSGTEAFF
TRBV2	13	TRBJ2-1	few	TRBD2	TGTGCCAGAAGCGGGGTGGGGGGAAATGAGCAGTTCTTC	CARSGVGGNEQFF
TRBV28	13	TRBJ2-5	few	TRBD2	TGTGCCAGCATGGAAGCGGGAGCGGAGACCCAGTACTTC	CASMEAGAETQYF
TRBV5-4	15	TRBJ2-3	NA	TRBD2	TGTGCCAGCAGTTATGAGTGGGCGGGAGCAGATACGCAGTATTTT	CASSYEWAGADTQYF
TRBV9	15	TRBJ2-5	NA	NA	TGTGCCAGCAGCGTAGGAGTATATGTCCAAGAGACCCAGTACTTC	CASSVGVYVQETQYF
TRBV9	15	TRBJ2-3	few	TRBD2	TGTGCCAGCAGCGCGGGGGGGGAAAGCACAGATACGCAGTATTTT	CASSAGGESTDTQYF
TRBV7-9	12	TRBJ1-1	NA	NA	TGTGCCAGCGAAAAAGGGAGGACTGAAGCTTTCTTT	CASEKGRTEAFF
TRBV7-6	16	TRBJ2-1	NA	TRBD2	TGTGCCAGCAGCCTACTAGCGGGAGACTCCTACAATGAGCAGTTCTTC	CASSLLAGDSYNEQFF